The next 22 T cell receptor beta chains were all read from a single sample in a study of blood T cell repertoires in COVID-19. Some clones are missing from TCRdb's copy, which holds only in-frame ones; the method was immunoSEQ multiplex PCR. This sample has approximately 180,000 clones, with roughly 79% found just once. The sample was peripheral blood. These TCRs come from a woman older than 75 with COVID-19, enrolled during active disease.

This clone was detected only once. The chain employs TRBV12-1 and TRBJ2-7; the D call in the table, TRBD2, was not verified against the DNA. TRBV12-1 is a listed pseudogene. The CDR3 runs 16 residues. The CDR3 DNA follows: TGTGCCAGCAGCTCCCTCACTAGCGGGAGGCCCTACGAGCAGTACTTC. It yields the protein CASSSLTSGRPYEQYF.

V usage is TRBV5-1 and J usage is TRBJ1-2; 7 bases agree with TRBD1. V shed 2 bases, J shed 2 bases, and the junction held 9 bases outside the gene matches. This CDR3 has 16 amino acids. CDR1 is SGHRS, CDR2 YFSETQ, per germline. Written as DNA, the CDR3 is TGCGCCAGCAGCTTCTGGAGAGTAGGGGGCAACTATGGCTACACCTTC. Translating gives CASSFWRVGGNYGYTF.

This clone was detected a few times. V usage is TRBV2 and J usage is TRBJ2-7; TRBD1 matches at 11 bases. CDR3 length: 16 residues. CDR1 and CDR2 from the germline V gene are SNHLY and FYNNEI. J was trimmed by 0 bases and V by 0 bases; bases with no gene match: 1. In DNA, the CDR3 is TGTGCCAGCAGTGAAGCGGGACAGGGGGACTCCTACGAGCAGTACTTC. This gives the protein CASSEAGQGDSYEQYF.

V and J are TRBV19 and TRBJ2-7; 8 positions match TRBD1. The CDR3 is made up of 16 amino acids. V lost 0 bases to trimming and J lost 2 bases; unmatched junction nucleotides: 6. Per germline, CDR1 LNHDA and CDR2 SQIVND (reference sequence). The CDR3: CASSIDTRTGTYEQYF. The DNA for the CDR3 is TGTGCCAGTAGTATAGATACGAGGACAGGGACCTACGAGCAGTACTTC.

The chain uses TRBV6-5 and TRBJ1-2, with a weak D call TRBD1 (6 bases). CDR1 is MNHEY and CDR2 is SVGAGI in the germline V gene. Between the trimmed V and J ends, which lost 2 bases and 2 bases, there was a span of 12 bases. This CDR3 region has 15 residues. CDR3 bases: TGTGCCAGCAGTTACCATGCGGGGGGCAACTATGGCTACACCTTC. It is translated as CASSYHAGGNYGYTF.

The J gene is TRBJ2-3, the V gene TRBV10-3, with D unclear. This CDR3 is 14 amino acids long. Between the trimmed V and J ends, which lost 2 bases and 6 bases, there was a span of 12 bases. Germline lookup yields CDR1 ENHRY and CDR2 SYGVKD. CDR3 nucleotide sequence: TGTGCCATCAGTGAGACGGCTGCCGGGGATACGCAGTATTTT. Its protein is CAISETAAGDTQYF.

The chain uses TRBV9 and TRBJ1-6, with a possible D match to TRBD1 (5 bases). Germline CDR1 and CDR2: SGDLS and YYNGEE. The CDR3 has 15 residues. Between the trimmed V and J ends, which lost 2 bases and 5 bases, there was a span of 11 bases. CDR3 in DNA: TGTGCCAGCAGCGTTCAGGGTTCGGATAATTCACCCCTCCACTTT. Its translation: CASSVQGSDNSPLHF.

V usage is TRBV9 and J usage is TRBJ1-2; D possibly corresponds to TRBD1 (5 bases). Germline CDR1 and CDR2: SGDLS and YYNGEE. The V end was cut by 0 bases, the J end by 7 bases, with 19 bases between. The CDR3 runs to 16 residues. CDR3 sequence (DNA): TGTGCCAGCAGCGTAGCGGAGGGCTGGGGCGGGGGTGGCTACACCTTC. It codes for CASSVAEGWGGGGYTF.

The chain employs TRBV10-2 and TRBJ2-7; perhaps TRBD1 as D (5 bases). The germline V and J ends were trimmed by 6 bases and 7 bases, with 10 bases remaining between them. The germline CDR1 and CDR2 sequences are WSHSY and SAAADI. This CDR3 has 11 residues. The CDR3 loop reads CASSQGAEQYF. In DNA form, the CDR3 reads TGCGCCAGCAGCCAGGGTGCAGAGCAGTACTTC.

The V call is TRBV5-1, the J call TRBJ2-5, with a weak D call TRBD1 (6 bases). This CDR3 is 15 amino acids long. V dropped 1 base and J dropped 5 bases, with 15 bases sitting between them. Germline CDR1 SGHRS, CDR2 YFSETQ. The CDR3 is CASSLIGQFGETQYF. The CDR3 DNA reads as TGCGCCAGCAGCTTGATTGGACAGTTCGGTGAGACCCAGTACTTC.

The chain employs TRBV27 and TRBJ2-4; TRBD2 aligns across 13 bases. The trim removed 2 bases at V and 7 bases at J, leaving 11 bases unmatched. The CDR3 length is 18 residues. Germline V CDR1 and CDR2: MNHEY, SMNVEV (reference sequence). As DNA, the CDR3 is TGTGCCAGCAGTTTACACCCGGGACTAGCGGGGTCGTGGAACATTCAGTACTTC. Protein product: CASSLHPGLAGSWNIQYF.

A few counts support this clone. The V gene is TRBV24-1, the J gene TRBJ2-1; D remains ambiguous. Germline CDR1 is KGHDR and CDR2 is SFDVKD. V lost 0 bases, J lost 8 bases, and 10 bases lay in between. The CDR3 consists of 14 residues. The CDR3 here is CATSDLQVPHEQFF. The CDR3 DNA reads TGTGCCACCAGTGATTTGCAGGTACCTCATGAGCAGTTCTTC.

The chain combines TRBV4-3 with TRBJ1-3; D is possibly TRBD1 (6 bases). Between the trimmed V and J ends, which lost 0 bases and 0 bases, there was a span of 12 bases. This CDR3 comprises 17 residues. CDR1 LGHNA and CDR2 YSLEER come from the germline V gene. CDR3: CASSQDTGPSSGNTIYF. In DNA, the CDR3 is TGCGCCAGCAGCCAAGATACAGGGCCCTCCTCTGGAAACACCATATATTTT.

V gene TRBV6-6 combines with J gene TRBJ2-1; 8 nucleotides agree with TRBD2. Germline-derived CDR1 and CDR2 are MNHNY and SVGAGI (reference sequence). J gave up 8 bases and V 5 bases, and 11 bases lay outside the gene matches. The CDR3 has 15 residues. CDR3 region: CASSTGTRSGHEQFF. The CDR3, as DNA: TGTGCCAGCAGTACCGGGACTAGATCGGGACATGAGCAGTTCTTC.

The gene calls are TRBV28 and TRBJ1-2; D not resolved. Germline CDR1 and CDR2: MDHEN and SYDVKM. This CDR3 region has 14 residues. V lost 8 bases to trimming and J lost 8 bases, with 21 bases between them. The CDR3 spells CASRTGGDYYGYTF. For the CDR3, the DNA is TGTGCCAGCCGGACGGGCGGGGATTATTACGGCTACACCTTC.

The chain uses TRBV29-1 and TRBJ1-2, with 9 bases lining up with TRBD1. The V gene end was trimmed by 7 bases and the J gene end by 6 bases; junction bases not matched to a gene: 9. CDR3 size: 13 residues. Germline V CDR1 and CDR2: SQVTM, ANQGSEA. CDR3 DNA: TGCAGCGCCATCGGGACAGGGTTAAATGGCTACACCTTC. Its translation is CSAIGTGLNGYTF.

The genes are TRBV7-9 and TRBJ1-2; TRBD1 matches at 7 bases. CDR1 is SEHNR and CDR2 is FQNEAQ in the germline V gene (reference sequence). The junction had 4 bases not matched to a gene; V was cut back by 4 bases and J by 8 bases. This CDR3 has 12 residues. Here the CDR3 reads CASSSQGDGYTF. The CDR3 bases are TGTGCCAGCAGCTCCCAGGGGGACGGCTACACCTTC.

The gene calls are TRBV2 and TRBJ2-7, with a possible D match to TRBD2 (5 bases). The CDR3 length is 16 residues. V gave up 4 bases and J gave up 6 bases, with 22 bases separating them. CDR1 SNHLY and CDR2 FYNNEI come from the germline V gene. This CDR3 reads CASSVPRGRSGSEQYF. The CDR3 coding sequence is TGTGCCAGCAGTGTTCCCCGAGGGAGATCAGGCTCCGAGCAGTACTTC.

V gene TRBV6-4 combines with J gene TRBJ1-1; possible D gene TRBD1, 5 bases. Germline lookup yields CDR1 MRHNA and CDR2 SNTAGT. V was shortened by 2 bases and J by 1 base, with 8 bases between the two germline ends. This CDR3 is 14 amino acids long. CDR3 sequence (DNA): TGTGCCAGCAGTGACCGGGGGGGGAACACTGAAGCTTTCTTT. Its translation is CASSDRGGNTEAFF.

V gene TRBV18 combines with J gene TRBJ2-3, with D maybe TRBD1 (6 bases). The V end was cut by 3 bases, the J end by 0 bases, with 10 bases between. This CDR3 has 15 amino acids. CDR1 KGHSH and CDR2 LQKENI come from the germline V gene. CDR3 in DNA: TGTGCCAGCTCACCGGGACACGATAGCACAGATACGCAGTATTTT. It specifies CASSPGHDSTDTQYF.

V gene TRBV7-2 combines with J gene TRBJ2-7, with TRBD1 identical over 7 bases. The J segment lost 1 base and the V segment lost 5 bases, leaving 5 bases of the junction unmatched. This CDR3 region has 14 residues. In germline, CDR1 is SGHTA, CDR2 FQGNSA. CDR3 in amino acids: CASSLRTGSYEQYF. CDR3 nucleotide sequence: TGTGCCAGCAGCCTACGGACAGGTTCCTACGAGCAGTACTTC.

About this clone itself: This sample also contains other DNA sequences that code for the same CDR3. The chain combines TRBV5-1 with TRBJ2-3; weak D call: TRBD2 (5 bases). Trimming pared 4 bases from V and 5 bases from J, leaving 8 bases between. In germline, CDR1 is SGHRS, CDR2 YFSETQ. The CDR3 is 12 residues long. In nucleotides, the CDR3 is TGCGCCAGCAGCCTCGCGGGAGATACGCAGTATTTT. Translating gives CASSLAGDTQYF.